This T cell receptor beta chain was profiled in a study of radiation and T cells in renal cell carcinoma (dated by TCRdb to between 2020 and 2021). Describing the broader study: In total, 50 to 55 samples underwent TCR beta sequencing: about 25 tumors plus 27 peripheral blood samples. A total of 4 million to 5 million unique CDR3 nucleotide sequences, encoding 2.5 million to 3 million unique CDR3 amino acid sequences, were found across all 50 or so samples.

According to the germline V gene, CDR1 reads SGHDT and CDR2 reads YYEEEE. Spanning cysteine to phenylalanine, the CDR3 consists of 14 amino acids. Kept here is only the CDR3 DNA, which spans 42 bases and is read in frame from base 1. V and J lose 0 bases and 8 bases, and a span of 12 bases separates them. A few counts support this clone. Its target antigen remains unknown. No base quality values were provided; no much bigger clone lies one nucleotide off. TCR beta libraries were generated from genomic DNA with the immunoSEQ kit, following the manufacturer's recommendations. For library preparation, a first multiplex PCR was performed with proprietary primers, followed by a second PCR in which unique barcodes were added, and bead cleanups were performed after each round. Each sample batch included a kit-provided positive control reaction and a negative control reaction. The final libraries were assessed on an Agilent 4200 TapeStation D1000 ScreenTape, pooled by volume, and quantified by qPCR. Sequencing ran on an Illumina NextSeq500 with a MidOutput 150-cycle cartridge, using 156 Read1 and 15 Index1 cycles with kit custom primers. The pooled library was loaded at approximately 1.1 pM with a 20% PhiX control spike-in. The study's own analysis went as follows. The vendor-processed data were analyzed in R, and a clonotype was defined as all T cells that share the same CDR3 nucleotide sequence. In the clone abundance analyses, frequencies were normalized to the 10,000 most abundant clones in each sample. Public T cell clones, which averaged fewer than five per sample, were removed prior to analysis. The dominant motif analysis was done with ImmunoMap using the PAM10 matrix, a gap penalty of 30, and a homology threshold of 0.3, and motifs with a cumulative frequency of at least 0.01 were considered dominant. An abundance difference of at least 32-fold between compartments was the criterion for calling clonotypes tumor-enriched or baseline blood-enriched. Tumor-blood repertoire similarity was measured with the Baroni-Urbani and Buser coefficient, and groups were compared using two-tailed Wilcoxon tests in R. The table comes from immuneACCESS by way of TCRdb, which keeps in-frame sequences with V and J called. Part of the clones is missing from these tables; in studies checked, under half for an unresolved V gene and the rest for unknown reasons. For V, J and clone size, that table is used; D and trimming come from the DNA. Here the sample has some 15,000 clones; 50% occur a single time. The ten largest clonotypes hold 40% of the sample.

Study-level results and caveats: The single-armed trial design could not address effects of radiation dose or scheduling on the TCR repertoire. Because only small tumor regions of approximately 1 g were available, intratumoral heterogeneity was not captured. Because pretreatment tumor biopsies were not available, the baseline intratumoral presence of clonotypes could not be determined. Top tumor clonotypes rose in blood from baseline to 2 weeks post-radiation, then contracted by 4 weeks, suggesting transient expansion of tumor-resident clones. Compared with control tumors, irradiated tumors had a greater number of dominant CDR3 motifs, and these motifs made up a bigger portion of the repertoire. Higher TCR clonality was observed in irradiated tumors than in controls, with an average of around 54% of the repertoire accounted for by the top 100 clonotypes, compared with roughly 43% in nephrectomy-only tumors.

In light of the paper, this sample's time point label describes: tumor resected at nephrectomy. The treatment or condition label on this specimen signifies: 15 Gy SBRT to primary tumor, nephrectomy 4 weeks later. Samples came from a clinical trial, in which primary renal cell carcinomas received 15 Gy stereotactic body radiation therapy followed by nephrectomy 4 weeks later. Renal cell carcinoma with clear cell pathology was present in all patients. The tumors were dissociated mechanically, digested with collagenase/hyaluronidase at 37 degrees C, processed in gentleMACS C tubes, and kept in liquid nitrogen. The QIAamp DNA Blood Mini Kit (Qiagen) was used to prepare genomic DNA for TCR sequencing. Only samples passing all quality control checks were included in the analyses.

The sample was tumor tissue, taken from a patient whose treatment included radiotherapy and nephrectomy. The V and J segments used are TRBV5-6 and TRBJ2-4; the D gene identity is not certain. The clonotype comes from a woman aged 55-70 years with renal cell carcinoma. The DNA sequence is TGTGCCAGCAGCTTGGTCGGAGTTAGAGACATTCAGTACTTC. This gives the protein CASSLVGVRDIQYF.